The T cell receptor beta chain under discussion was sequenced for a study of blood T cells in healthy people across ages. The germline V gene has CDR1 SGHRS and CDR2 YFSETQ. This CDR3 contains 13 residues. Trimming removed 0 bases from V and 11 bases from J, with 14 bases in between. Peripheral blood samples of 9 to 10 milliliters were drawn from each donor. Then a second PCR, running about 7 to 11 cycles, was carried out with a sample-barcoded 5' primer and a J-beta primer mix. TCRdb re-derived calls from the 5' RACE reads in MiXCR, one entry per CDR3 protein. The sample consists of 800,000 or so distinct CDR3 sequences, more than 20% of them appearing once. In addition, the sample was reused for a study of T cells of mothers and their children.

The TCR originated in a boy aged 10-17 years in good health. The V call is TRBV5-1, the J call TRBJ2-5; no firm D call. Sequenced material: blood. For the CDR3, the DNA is TGCGCCAGCAGCTTGGCCAGCCCTGGAGAGCAGTACTTC. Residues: CASSLASPGEQYF.